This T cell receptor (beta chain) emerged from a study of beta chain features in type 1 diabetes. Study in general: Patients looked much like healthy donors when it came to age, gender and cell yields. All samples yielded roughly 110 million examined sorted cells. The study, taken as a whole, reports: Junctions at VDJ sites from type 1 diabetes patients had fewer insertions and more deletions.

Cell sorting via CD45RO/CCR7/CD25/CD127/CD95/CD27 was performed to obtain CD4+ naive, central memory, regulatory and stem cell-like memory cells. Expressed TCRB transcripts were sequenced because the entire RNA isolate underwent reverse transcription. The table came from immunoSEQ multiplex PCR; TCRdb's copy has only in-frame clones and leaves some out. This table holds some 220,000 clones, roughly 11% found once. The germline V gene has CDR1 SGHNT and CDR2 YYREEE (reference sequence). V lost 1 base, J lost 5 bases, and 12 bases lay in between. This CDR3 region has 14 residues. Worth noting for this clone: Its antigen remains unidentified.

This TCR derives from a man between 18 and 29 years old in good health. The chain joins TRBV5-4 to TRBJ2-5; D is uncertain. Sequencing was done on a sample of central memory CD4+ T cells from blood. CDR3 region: CASSLLELRETQYF. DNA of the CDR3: TGTGCCAGCAGCTTGCTAGAGCTTAGGGAGACCCAGTACTTC.